This T cell receptor (beta chain) was documented in a study of T cell repertoires in cytomegalovirus infection. Study overall: In public TCR beta signatures, there were indications of both CMV infection and matching HLA type.

This clonotype has just a few counts. The antigen is not known. TCRdb itself ran the reads through MiXCR, one entry per CDR3 protein. This repertoire shows about 320,000 distinct CDR3 sequences, over 7.5% found once; its top ten account for about 3.9%. Study-level points and caveats: Cumulated frequencies of public TCR beta families served to identify carriers of CMV plus the relevant HLA.

V gave up 0 bases and J gave up 1 base, with 9 bases separating them. The CDR3 extends over 15 amino acids. Germline V gene lookup returns CDR1 LNHNV and CDR2 YYDKDF (reference sequence). The material sequenced was PBMCs. This chain joins TRBV15 and TRBJ2-5; the D is unclear. The clonotype was recovered from a human donor in good health (CMV status not recorded). Some clones in this sample may be carry-over from other donors' samples. The chain's CDR3 is CATSRDLGSQETQYF. Written as DNA, the CDR3 is TGTGCCACCAGCAGAGATTTAGGCAGCCAAGAGACCCAGTACTTC. Supplemented by reference TRBV15 and TRBJ2-5, the full variable domain reads DAMVIQNPRYQVTQFGKPVTLSCSQTLNHNVMYWYQQKSSQAPKLLFHYYDKDFNNEADTPDNFQSRRPNTSFCFLDIRSPGLGDTAMYLCATSRDLGSQETQYFGPGTRLLVL.